This is a list of T cell receptor beta chains from one sample in a study of shared clonotypes between healthy human individuals. The data were produced by immunoSEQ multiplex PCR, yet TCRdb's version contains in-frame clones alone and is incomplete. The sample carries about 490,000 clones, 79% recorded once. The sequencing input was PBMCs. The receptors here all came from a woman aged 40 to 49 in good health. Some clones in this sample may be carry-over from other donors' samples. Both conserved end residues are part of each CDR3. The D gene is left open where the match is weak. Clone size is given for some rows only: seen once, a few or many times, or a class if the clone is expanded.

TRBJ1-5	TRBV5-1	13	-	few	TGCGCCAGCAGCCCGGACAGCAATCAGCCCCAGCATTTT	CASSPDSNQPQHF
TRBJ2-2	TRBV4-3	14	TRBD2	few	TGCGCCAGCCGGCCAGAGCGGGAGGTCGGGGAGCTGTTTTTT	CASRPEREVGELFF
TRBJ1-3	TRBV5-4	13	-	-	TGTGCCAGCAGGACGGACTCTGGAAACACCATATATTTT	CASRTDSGNTIYF
TRBJ2-1	TRBV30	13	-	-	TGTGCCTGGGGCCTAGCTGTATACAATGAGCAGTTCTTC	CAWGLAVYNEQFF
TRBJ2-7	TRBV28	16	-	-	TGTGCCAGCAAGGGGGGGGAGAGCGGAGCCCCCTACGAGCAGTACTTC	CASKGGESGAPYEQYF
TRBJ2-3	TRBV7-9	14	-	-	TGTGCCAGCAGCCGGCAGGGGAACACAGATACGCAGTATTTT	CASSRQGNTDTQYF
TRBJ2-3	TRBV7-9	16	-	once	TGTGCCAGCACCGGGGTGAGGGACACTAGCACAGATACGCAGTATTTT	CASTGVRDTSTDTQYF
TRBJ2-3	TRBV19	16	TRBD2	many	TGTGCCAGTAGTCCACGACTAGCGGGAGGGGTAGATACGCAGTATTTT	CASSPRLAGGVDTQYF
TRBJ1-4	TRBV6-5	15	-	-	TGTGCCAGCAGTGCCACCGGGACCCAAAATGAAAAACTGTTTTTT	CASSATGTQNEKLFF
TRBJ1-5	TRBV15	17	-	-	TGTGCCACCAGCCGGAGCAGGGGTCGAGATAGCAATCAGCCCCAGCATTTT	CATSRSRGRDSNQPQHF
TRBJ2-2	TRBV28	15	TRBD2	-	TGTGCCAGCATTGGACTAGCGGGAGAGGGCGGGGAGCTGTTTTTT	CASIGLAGEGGELFF
TRBJ2-5	TRBV11-2	14	-	-	TGTGCCAGCAGCTTAGTGGTAGCGACGGGTGAGCAGTACTTC	CASSLVVATGEQYF
TRBJ2-7	TRBV7-2	15	TRBD2	-	TGTGCCAGCAGCTGGGGGGTAGCGGGAATAAACGAGCAGTACTTC	CASSWGVAGINEQYF
TRBJ2-2	TRBV7-9	16	-	-	TGTGCCAGCAGCCCCCGGGGGCTGGCGAACACCGGGGAGCTGTTTTTT	CASSPRGLANTGELFF
TRBJ2-5	TRBV27	16	TRBD2	-	TGTGCCAGCAGTTTATTAGCGGGAGGTGGACAAGAGACCCAGTACTTC	CASSLLAGGGQETQYF
TRBJ1-5	TRBV6-4	15	TRBD1	few	TGTGCCAGCAGTGAAGGGACAGGGGGCAATCAGCCCCAGCATTTT	CASSEGTGGNQPQHF
TRBJ2-7	TRBV11-1	14	-	-	TGTGCCAGCAGCCCCGCCCGGTCTACCTACGAGCAGTACTTC	CASSPARSTYEQYF
TRBJ1-4	TRBV28	18	-	-	TGTGCCAGCAGTCCAGGCCCGGGCCCGCATGCAACTAATGAAAAACTGTTTTTT	CASSPGPGPHATNEKLFF
TRBJ2-6	TRBV2	16	-	-	TGTGCCAGCAGTGAATACCCTACCTCTGGGGCCAACGTCCTGACTTTC	CASSEYPTSGANVLTF
TRBJ2-5	TRBV4-2	15	-	-	TGTGCCAGCAGCCCGCCGGGAGATTTACAAGAGACCCAGTACTTC	CASSPPGDLQETQYF
TRBJ1-4	TRBV5-1	17	TRBD1	-	TGCGCCAGCAGCTTGGAGGGACAGGGATCAACTAATGAAAAACTGTTTTTT	CASSLEGQGSTNEKLFF
TRBJ2-7	TRBV7-2	14	-	-	TGTGCCAGCAGCCCGGACCCCGGCCCGCTAGGGCGGTACTTC	CASSPDPGPLGRYF
TRBJ2-7	TRBV19	14	TRBD1	-	TGTGCCAGTTGCCAGGGACAGGGGTCCTACGAGCAGTACTTC	CASCQGQGSYEQYF
TRBJ1-2	TRBV5-6	13	TRBD1	few	TGTGCCAGCAGCGTAGACAGGGGGCATGGCTACACCTTC	CASSVDRGHGYTF
TRBJ2-5	TRBV6-1	15	-	-	TGTGCCAGCACTCAGTTCGCGGGCCTCCAAGAGACCCAGTACTTC	CASTQFAGLQETQYF
TRBJ2-1	TRBV10-2	15	TRBD2	once	TGCGCCAGCAGTGTTCGTAGCGGGAGGGTTAGTGAGCAGTTCTTC	CASSVRSGRVSEQFF
TRBJ2-5	TRBV28	14	-	few	TGTGCCAGCAGTTTGGGCGGACGACAGGAGACCCAGTACTTC	CASSLGGRQETQYF
TRBJ1-5	TRBV25-1	16	-	-	TGTGCCAGCAGTGAAAGTGGGGGCCCGGGCAATCAGCCCCAGCATTTT	CASSESGGPGNQPQHF
TRBJ2-1	TRBV5-1	15	-	few	TGCGCCAGCAGCTTAAGGAGGGACTCCTACAATGAGCAGTTCTTC	CASSLRRDSYNEQFF
TRBJ2-1	TRBV4-1	17	TRBD2	-	TGCGCCAGCAGCCAAGATCCCATAGGACTAGCGGGAAGGGGGCAGTTCTTC	CASSQDPIGLAGRGQFF
TRBJ1-5	TRBV25-1	14	-	-	TGTGCCAGCAGTCCCGGGAATAGCAATCAGCTCCAGCATTTT	CASSPGNSNQLQHF
TRBJ1-2	TRBV11-2	16	TRBD1	-	TGTGCCAGCAGCACCAAAGGGAGACAGGGGGCCTGGGGCTACACCTTC	CASSTKGRQGAWGYTF
TRBJ2-1	TRBV27	14	-	few	TGTGCCAGCAGTCCCCGGGGTATCTACAATGAGCAGTTCTTC	CASSPRGIYNEQFF
TRBJ1-4	TRBV19	14	-	once	TGTGCCAGTAGTAGTCCAGGACGTAATGAAAAACTGTTTTTT	CASSSPGRNEKLFF
TRBJ2-1	TRBV5-1	15	-	-	TGCGCCAGCAGCGAAGACTCGAGCTCCTACAATGAGCAGTTCTTC	CASSEDSSSYNEQFF
TRBJ2-6	TRBV2	17	TRBD1	-	TGTGCCAGCTCCCCGAGGGACAGGGTCTCTGGGGCCAACGTCCTGACTTTC	CASSPRDRVSGANVLTF
TRBJ1-2	TRBV28	12	-	many	TGTGCCAGCAGTCAGGGGCGGTGGGGCTACACCTTC	CASSQGRWGYTF
TRBJ2-1	TRBV7-9	15	-	-	TGTGCCAGCAGCTTAGGGCGACTAGAGGTCGATGAGCAGTTCTTC	CASSLGRLEVDEQFF
TRBJ2-7	TRBV5-6	15	TRBD2	-	TGTGCCAGCAGCCTTACTAGCGGGAGCGACTACGAGCAGTACTTC	CASSLTSGSDYEQYF
TRBJ2-1	TRBV7-3	11	-	few	TGTGCCAGCAGTAGCACTGGTGAGCAGTTCTTC	CASSSTGEQFF